The next 8 T cell receptor beta chains were all read from a single sample in a study of immune evolution from preneoplasia to lung adenocarcinoma. Sequencing was performed with immunoSEQ multiplex PCR; in TCRdb, only in-frame clones are kept and a portion is missing. The sample carries some 11,000 clones, 60% to 85% recorded once. Sequenced material: FFPE minimally invasive lung adenocarcinoma tissue. The source is a person aged 55-80 years with lung adenocarcinoma.

The chain carries TRBV6-1 and TRBJ1-1; D may be TRBD1 (5 bases). Germline CDR1 and CDR2: MNHNS and SASEGT. V was pared by 5 bases and J by 3 bases, with 13 bases between. This CDR3 is built from 14 residues. In DNA, the CDR3 is TGTGCCAGCAGTTCAAAAGAAGGGGACACTGAAGCTTTCTTT. It encodes CASSSKEGDTEAFF.

For this clone: One junction end disagrees with the germline gene, perhaps due to a read error. V usage is TRBV7-7 and J usage is TRBJ1-2; no reliable D call. This CDR3 spans 15 amino acids. Germline values: CDR1 SSHAT, CDR2 FNYEAQ (reference sequence). The CDR3 bases are TGTGCTAGCAGCCAGGACGCCCCCTCTAACTATGGCTACACCTTC. It is translated as CASSQDAPSNYGYTF.

This chain joins TRBV10-3 and TRBJ2-1; tentatively, D is TRBD1 (5 bases). The germline CDR1 and CDR2 sequences are ENHRY and SYGVKD. This CDR3 contains 15 residues. V was cut by 8 bases and J by 6 bases, with 20 bases left in between. CDR3 loop: CAIGPSGSVVNEQFF. The CDR3 nucleotides are TGTGCCATCGGACCTTCAGGGTCTGTGGTCAATGAGCAGTTCTTC.

V gene TRBV9 combines with J gene TRBJ2-7; tentative D call: TRBD2 (5 bases). CDR1 and CDR2 from the germline V gene are SGDLS and YYNGEE. V was pared by 4 bases and J by 2 bases, with 16 bases between. The length of the CDR3 is 15 residues. The DNA of the CDR3 is TGTGCCAGCAGCCCCGGGATGGGGTTAACCTACGAGCAGTACTTC. Encoded protein: CASSPGMGLTYEQYF.

The chain recombines TRBV9 with TRBJ1-1, with TRBD1 matching over 7 bases. This CDR3 spans 15 amino acids. CDR1 and CDR2 from the germline V gene are SGDLS and YYNGEE. J lost 1 base, V lost 4 bases, and 7 bases had no gene match. DNA of the CDR3: TGTGCCAGCAGCTTCTACGACAGGGCGAACACTGAAGCTTTCTTT. It specifies CASSFYDRANTEAFF.

V and J are TRBV28 and TRBJ1-1; TRBD1 matches at 7 bases. The V and J ends lost 4 bases and 9 bases, in that order; junction bases with no gene match: 8. Germline V CDR1 and CDR2: MDHEN, SYDVKM. The CDR3 sequence is 13 residues long. The DNA of the CDR3 is TGTGCCAGCAGTTCTCCGGGACAGCCGAAAGCTTTCTTT. Translation gives CASSSPGQPKAFF.

The rearrangement joins TRBV11-2 to TRBJ2-7; D is uncertain. Germline V gene lookup returns CDR1 SGHAT and CDR2 FQNNGV. The CDR3 covers 13 residues. V was shortened by 5 bases and J by 5 bases, with 13 bases between the two germline ends. The CDR3: CASSPRLVHEQYF. The DNA of the CDR3 is TGTGCCAGCAGCCCCCGGCTAGTCCACGAGCAGTACTTC.

The chain has TRBV7-9 and TRBJ1-2; 10 positions match TRBD1. The CDR3 has 15 amino acids. Germline V CDR1 and CDR2: SEHNR, FQNEAQ (reference sequence). Trimming removed 4 bases from V and 8 bases from J; junction bases left unmatched: 10. CDR3 residues: CASSWVDRGLGGYTF. CDR3 sequence (DNA): TGTGCCAGCAGCTGGGTAGACAGGGGGCTCGGAGGCTACACCTTC.